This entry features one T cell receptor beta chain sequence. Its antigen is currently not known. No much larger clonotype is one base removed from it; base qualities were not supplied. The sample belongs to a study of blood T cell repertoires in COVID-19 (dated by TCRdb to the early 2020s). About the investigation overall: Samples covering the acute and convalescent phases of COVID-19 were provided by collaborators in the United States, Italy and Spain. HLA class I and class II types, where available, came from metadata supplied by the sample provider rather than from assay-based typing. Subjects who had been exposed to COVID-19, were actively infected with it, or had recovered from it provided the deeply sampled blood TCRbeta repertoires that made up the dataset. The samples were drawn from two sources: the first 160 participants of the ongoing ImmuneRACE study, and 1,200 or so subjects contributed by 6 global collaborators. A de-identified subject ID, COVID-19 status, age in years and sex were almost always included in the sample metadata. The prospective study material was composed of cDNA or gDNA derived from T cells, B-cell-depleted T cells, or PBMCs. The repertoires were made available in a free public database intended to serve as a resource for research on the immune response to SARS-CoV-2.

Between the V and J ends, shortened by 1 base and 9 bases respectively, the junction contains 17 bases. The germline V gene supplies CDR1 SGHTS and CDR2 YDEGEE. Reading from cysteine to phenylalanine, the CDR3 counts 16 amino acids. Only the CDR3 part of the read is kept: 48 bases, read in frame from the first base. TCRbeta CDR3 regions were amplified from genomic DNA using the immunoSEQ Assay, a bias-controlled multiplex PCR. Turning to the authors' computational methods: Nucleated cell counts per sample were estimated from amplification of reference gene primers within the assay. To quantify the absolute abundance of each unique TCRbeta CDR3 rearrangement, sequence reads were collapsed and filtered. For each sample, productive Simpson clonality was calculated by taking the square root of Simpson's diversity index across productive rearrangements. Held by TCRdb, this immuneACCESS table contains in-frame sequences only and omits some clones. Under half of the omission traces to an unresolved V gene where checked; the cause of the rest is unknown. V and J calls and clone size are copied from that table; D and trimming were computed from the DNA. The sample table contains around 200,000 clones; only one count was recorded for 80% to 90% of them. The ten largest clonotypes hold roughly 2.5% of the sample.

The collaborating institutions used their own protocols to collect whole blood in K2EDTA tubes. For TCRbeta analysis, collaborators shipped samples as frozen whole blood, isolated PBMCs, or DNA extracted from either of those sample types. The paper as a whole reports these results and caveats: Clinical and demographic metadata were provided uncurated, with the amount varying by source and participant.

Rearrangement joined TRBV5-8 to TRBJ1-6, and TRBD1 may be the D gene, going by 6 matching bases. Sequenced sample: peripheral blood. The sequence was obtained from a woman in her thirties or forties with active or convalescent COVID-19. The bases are TGTGCCAGCAGCTTGACACAGGGTGGTATTGGTTCACCCCTCCACTTT. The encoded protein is CASSLTQGGIGSPLHF. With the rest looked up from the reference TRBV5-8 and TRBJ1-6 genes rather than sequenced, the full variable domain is EAGVTQSPTHLIKTRGQQATLRCSPISGHTSVYWYQQALGLGLQFLLWYDEGEERNRGNFPPRFSGRQFPNYSSELNVNALELEDSALYLCASSLTQGGIGSPLHFGNGTRLTVT.